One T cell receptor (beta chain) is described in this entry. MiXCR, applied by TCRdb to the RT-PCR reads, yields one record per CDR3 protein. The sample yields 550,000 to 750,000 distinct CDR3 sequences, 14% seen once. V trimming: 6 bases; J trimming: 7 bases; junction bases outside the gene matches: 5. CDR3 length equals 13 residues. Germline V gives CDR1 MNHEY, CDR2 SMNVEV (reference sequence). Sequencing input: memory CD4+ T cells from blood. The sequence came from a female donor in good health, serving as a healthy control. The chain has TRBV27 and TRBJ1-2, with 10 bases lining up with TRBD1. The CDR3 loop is CASRDRGLGGYTF. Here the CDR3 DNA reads TGTGCCAGCAGGGACAGGGGGTTAGGTGGCTACACCTTC.